This T cell receptor beta chain is from a study of cytomegalovirus exposure and HLA in healthy donors (dated by TCRdb to 2016 to 2017). Turning to the overall study: According to an earlier analysis of 550 to 700 of the donors, roughly 180 million T cells yielded roughly 110 million unique TCR beta sequences and approximately 300 Gb of sequence data. An early release that covered around 590 HLA-typed donors contained about 290 gigabases of sequencing data and about 93 million unique TCR sequences. Of the approximately 400 genotyped donors, about 84% fell in the genetic ancestry cluster associated with self-reported Caucasian donors. The study aimed to test whether cataloging public T cell receptors could reveal signatures of past pathogen exposure. The study profiled the T cell repertoires of under 700 subjects by immunosequencing and related them to cytomegalovirus serostatus. Besides the first cohort of 666 subjects, a separate validation cohort made up of 90 to 150 different subjects was used. To predict cytomegalovirus infection status, the study brought together high-throughput TCR immunosequencing, statistical association of individual TCRs with disease status, and machine learning. A later analysis re-examined previously published TCR beta repertoires from over 500 donors and added high-resolution HLA genotyping to investigate patterns of TCR occurrence. In the later analysis, no new phenotypic data were used to find candidate immune exposures; instead, reliance was placed on TCR beta sequences and their occurrence across donors. In an earlier analysis of 587 of the donors, high-throughput TCR beta sequencing was used to judge whether each TCR beta V gene segment behaved as functional or pseudogenic. Donor age, sex, ethnicity and CMV serostatus were collected together with the repertoire data. In a later genetic analysis, genome-wide SNP genotypes for about 65% of the roughly 700 donors were used, and that subset was treated as a discovery cohort. Every discovery cohort repertoire had been produced on one sequencing platform. HLA typing covered class I and class II loci at four-digit resolution. The number of donors typed differed by locus, with about 629-640 for A, B, C, DRB1 and DQB1, around 560 for DQA1, some 570 for DPA1, and roughly 450 for DPB1. Roughly five DR-DQ haplotypes were handled as single units for association and clustering, since linkage in the cohort was strong. Across around 400 genotyped donors of the cohort, an average of about 200,000 unique TCR beta nucleotide sequences per donor were sequenced, and 15% to 20% of those sequences were non-productive.

Study-wide conclusions, independent of this receptor: A few of the identified cytomegalovirus-associated TCR beta chains were confirmed in vitro to be specific for cytomegalovirus antigens. Most TCR sequences were observed very rarely across donors, whereas some public TCRs were present in many individuals. The cohort was sequenced for TCR beta chains only, and without alpha or paired-chain data the features that could be detected were limited. The study listed around 160 TCR beta chains as associated with cytomegalovirus. In a later analysis, several top co-occurrence clusters were reported to appear linked to parvovirus B19, influenza, CMV and Epstein-Barr virus. According to a later analysis, TCR association rates differed among HLA loci, with DRB1 alleles showing the most associated TCRs and HLA-C alleles showing the fewest. In both the original and validation cohorts, the classifier was reported to diagnose cytomegalovirus status with high specificity and sensitivity. Strong co-occurrence of HLA alleles, especially DR and DQ, made assigning TCR associations to individual alleles difficult. An association between a missense DCLRE1C variant and V-gene and J-gene trimming of TCR beta chains was found in a later genetic analysis and replicated in an independent cohort. A later analysis found that HLA-associated TCR beta chains were more clonally expanded and had lower generation probabilities than equally common non-associated chains. A later analysis found that most CMV-associated TCR beta chains appeared HLA-restricted, with HLA associations seemingly driven largely by CMV exposure. According to the authors, the approach could potentially be generalized to other disease states and immunological phenotypes. For the cohort, immune exposure information was limited to CMV serostatus. Linkage disequilibrium might explain the correlated functional status among segregating V segments, but an unknown experimental factor could not be excluded. Because HLA typing was unavailable for some donors at each locus, only the typed subset was used in association tests. In an earlier analysis of approximately 590 of the donors, most TCR beta V segments appeared in productive rearrangements about 90% or about 30% of the time, broadly matching IMGT annotations. A further reported finding was that TCR beta sequences accurately predicted the HLA-A and HLA-B alleles for most subjects in the first cohort. Because counts were too low, approximately 15 rarely observed V segments, including chromosome 9 orphons, were excluded from the earlier analysis of under 650 of the donors. In a later genetic analysis, fewer N-insertions in productive TCRs were reported among donors in an Asian-associated ancestry cluster than the 666-donor mean. Because the 87-base-pair reads could not distinguish some IMGT-functional V segments, including TRBV6-2 and TRBV6-3, those segments were excluded. Sequencing depth was assumed to be roughly uniform across donors in the presence/absence analyses, though that assumption may not hold. A group of highly shared sequence variants was considered likely to be a technical artifact of the sequencing pipeline. A later analysis associated roughly 17,000 TCR beta sequences with specific HLA alleles at a false discovery rate of 0.05.

The cohort consisted of approximately 690 healthy bone marrow donors. Cohort members were all nominally healthy when sampled, although unrecorded immune exposures were likely present. The donor tested CMV seropositive, placing the donor among the 250 to 300 seropositive members of the cohort. A peripheral blood sample was provided by each donor, and peripheral blood mononuclear cells were used for TCR beta sequencing. Genomic DNA was extracted from the blood cell samples with the Qiagen DNeasy Blood Extraction Kit. The germline ends are 14 bases apart after V is trimmed by 2 bases and J by 5 bases. From the cysteine up to the phenylalanine, the CDR3 has a length of 15 residues. Only the CDR3 region is kept as DNA, spanning 45 bases read in frame from base 1. In the germline V gene (reference sequence), CDR1 corresponds to LNHDA and CDR2 to SQIVND. This clone was found once. Its antigen is not yet known. Base qualities are missing; no much larger clone stands one base away.

Library preparation was by the immunoSEQ multiplex PCR assay. A mixture of 60 forward primers for TCR Vbeta segments and 13 reverse primers for TCR Jbeta segments was used in the multiplex PCR. The CDR3 region of rearranged TCR beta genes was amplified from genomic DNA with a multiplex PCR assay. On the Illumina HiSeq System, the amplified TCR beta libraries were sequenced as 87-base-pair reads. The study's own analysis went as follows. A later analysis tallied 75 million to 95 million unique TCR beta chains across the 666 repertoires, and 10 million to 11 million of those chains were shared by two or more donors. Raw reads were error-corrected and collapsed into unique sequences with a nearest-neighbor algorithm that merged closely related sequences to remove PCR and sequencing errors. V, D and J gene segments were assigned by aligning CDR3 sequences to IMGT reference sequences. Each retained sequence needed at least a six-nucleotide match to both a V gene segment and a J gene segment. Rearrangements were called productive when the CDR3 lacked stop codons and stayed in frame with V and J; all others were non-productive. CDR3 was defined according to IMGT convention as the region running from the second conserved V-encoded cysteine to the conserved J-encoded phenylalanine. Sequences without an unambiguous match to a single V gene segment were excluded from the earlier analysis of over 500 of the donors. In an earlier analysis of more than 500 of the donors, a V segment was called functional when productive rearrangements were above 56.7%, and segregating when the standard deviation between donors exceeded 5%. A statistical classification framework was built to diagnose cytomegalovirus status from the catalog of TCR beta chain sequences. In a later analysis, V and J genes were assigned by comparing TCR nucleotide sequences against IMGT/GENE-DB human TR gene sequences. A later analysis assigned CDR3 sequences and most-parsimonious VDJ recombination scenarios with the TCRdist pipeline. In a later analysis, every TCR beta chain was defined by the combination of its CDR3 amino acid sequence and its V-gene family, and reads without a unique V-gene family were dropped. In a later analysis, 450 to 600 highly shared, low-generation-probability nucleotide sequences were removed to address suspected cross-contamination and a sequencing artifact. In a later analysis, a clonal expansion index was calculated for each public chain from normalized within-repertoire ranks of inferred template counts. In a later analysis, generation probabilities were computed with a VDJ recombination model fitted to out-of-frame rearrangements, and the resulting probabilities were checked against IGoR. In a later analysis, hypergeometric tests were used to score TCR-TCR, TCR-HLA and TCR-CMV co-occurrence, with a repertoire-size bias correction applied to TCR pairs. To estimate false discovery rates, a later analysis permuted the HLA or CMV assignments 20 times. In a later analysis, co-occurring TCRs were grouped using DBSCAN, and TCRdist sequence similarity was added for clustering within HLA-allele-positive subsets. For co-occurrence clustering, repertoires with fewer than 30,000 or more than 120,000 public chains were excluded, along with five repertoires with anomalous nucleotide sharing. TCRdb obtained this table from immuneACCESS and retained in-frame rearrangements with V and J assigned. These tables miss some clones; where compared with another copy, unresolved V genes account for less than half of the shortfall, and the remainder is unexplained. D and trimming come from the DNA, and the V and J calls and clone size come from that table. For this sample the table gives about 120,000 clones, of which roughly four fifths were detected only once. The top ten hold roughly 3.1% of the sample.

The material sequenced was PBMCs. The sequence joins TRBV19 to TRBJ2-3; the D gene assignment is ambiguous. This clonotype was sampled from a woman under 40 in good health and CMV-seropositive. The nucleotide sequence reads as follows: TGTGCCAGTAGTATAAACTCGCCTGGTAGAGATACGCAGTATTTT. Protein translation: CASSINSPGRDTQYF. The reference TRBV19 and TRBJ2-3 proteins fill in what lies around the CDR3, so the full variable domain reads DGGITQSPKYLFRKEGQNVTLSCEQNLNHDAMYWYRQDPGQGLRLIYYSQIVNDFQKGDIAEGYSVSREKKESFPLTVTSAQKNPTAFYLCASSINSPGRDTQYFGPGTRLTVL.